The present TCR beta chain was sequenced within a study of beta chain features in type 1 diabetes. General study findings and limits: cDNA sequencing could over-represent cells with high TCR expression.

On this clone itself: Its antigen is still unknown.

Expressed TCRB transcripts were sequenced because the entire RNA isolate underwent reverse transcription. The study sequenced naive, central memory and regulatory T cell samples to an average of roughly 4 million reads. Libraries were prepared by immunoSEQ multiplex PCR; TCRdb keeps only in-frame clonotypes and omits some of them. The table has about 620,000 clones, about 14% seen once. This CDR3 is built from 14 residues. V gave up 1 base and J gave up 0 bases, with 4 bases separating them. In germline, CDR1 is SGHVS, CDR2 FNYEAQ. J is TRBJ2-1 and V is TRBV7-6, with D unclear. The sequence came from a man between 18 and 35 years old in good health. Specimen: naive CD4+ T cells from blood. CDR3 nucleotide sequence: TGTGCCAGCAGCTTAGAAAGCTCCTACAATGAGCAGTTCTTC. It codes for CASSLESSYNEQFF.